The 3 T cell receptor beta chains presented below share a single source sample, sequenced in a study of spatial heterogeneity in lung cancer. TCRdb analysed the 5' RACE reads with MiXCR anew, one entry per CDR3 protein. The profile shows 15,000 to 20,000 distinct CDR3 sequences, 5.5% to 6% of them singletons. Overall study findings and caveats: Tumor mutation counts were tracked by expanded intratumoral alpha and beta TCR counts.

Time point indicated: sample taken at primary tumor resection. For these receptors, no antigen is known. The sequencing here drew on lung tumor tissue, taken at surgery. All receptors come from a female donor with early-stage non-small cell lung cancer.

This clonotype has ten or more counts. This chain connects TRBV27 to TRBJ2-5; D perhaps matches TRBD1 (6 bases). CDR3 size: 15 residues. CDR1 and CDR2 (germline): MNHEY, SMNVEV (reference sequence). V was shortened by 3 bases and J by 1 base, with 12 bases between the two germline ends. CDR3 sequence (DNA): TGTGCCAGCAGTTTCTTGGGGGCCGGCCAAGAGACCCAGTACTTC. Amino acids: CASSFLGAGQETQYF.

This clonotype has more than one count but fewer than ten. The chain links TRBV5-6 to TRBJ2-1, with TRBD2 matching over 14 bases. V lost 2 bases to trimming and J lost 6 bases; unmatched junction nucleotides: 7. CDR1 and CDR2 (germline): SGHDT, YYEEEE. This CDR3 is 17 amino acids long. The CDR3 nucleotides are TGTGCCAGCAGCTTCGAGTCCGGGACTAGCGGGAGCAATGAGCAGTTCTTC. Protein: CASSFESGTSGSNEQFF.

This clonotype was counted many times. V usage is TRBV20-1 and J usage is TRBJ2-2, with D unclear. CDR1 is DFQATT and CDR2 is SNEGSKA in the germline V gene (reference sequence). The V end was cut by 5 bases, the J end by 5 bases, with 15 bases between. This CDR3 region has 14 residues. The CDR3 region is CSARHHLDTGELFF. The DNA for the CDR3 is TGCAGTGCTCGTCATCATCTAGATACCGGGGAGCTGTTTTTT.